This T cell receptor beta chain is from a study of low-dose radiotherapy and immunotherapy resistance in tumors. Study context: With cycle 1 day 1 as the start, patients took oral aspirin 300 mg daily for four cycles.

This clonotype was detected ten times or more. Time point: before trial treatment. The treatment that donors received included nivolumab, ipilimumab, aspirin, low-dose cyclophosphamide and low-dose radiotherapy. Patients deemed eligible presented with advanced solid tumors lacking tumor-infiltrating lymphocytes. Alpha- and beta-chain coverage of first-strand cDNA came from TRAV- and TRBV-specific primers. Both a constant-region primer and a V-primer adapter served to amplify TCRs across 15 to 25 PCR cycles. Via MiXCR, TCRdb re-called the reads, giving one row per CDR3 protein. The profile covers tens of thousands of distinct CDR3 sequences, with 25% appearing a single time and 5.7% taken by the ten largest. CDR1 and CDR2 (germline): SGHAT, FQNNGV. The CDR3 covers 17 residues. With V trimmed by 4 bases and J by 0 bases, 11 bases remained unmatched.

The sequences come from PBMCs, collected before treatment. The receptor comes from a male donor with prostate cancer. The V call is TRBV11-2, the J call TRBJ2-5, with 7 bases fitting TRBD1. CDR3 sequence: CASSWTPRRGNQETQYF. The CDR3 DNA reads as TGTGCCAGCAGCTGGACCCCCCGCAGGGGGAACCAAGAGACCCAGTACTTC.